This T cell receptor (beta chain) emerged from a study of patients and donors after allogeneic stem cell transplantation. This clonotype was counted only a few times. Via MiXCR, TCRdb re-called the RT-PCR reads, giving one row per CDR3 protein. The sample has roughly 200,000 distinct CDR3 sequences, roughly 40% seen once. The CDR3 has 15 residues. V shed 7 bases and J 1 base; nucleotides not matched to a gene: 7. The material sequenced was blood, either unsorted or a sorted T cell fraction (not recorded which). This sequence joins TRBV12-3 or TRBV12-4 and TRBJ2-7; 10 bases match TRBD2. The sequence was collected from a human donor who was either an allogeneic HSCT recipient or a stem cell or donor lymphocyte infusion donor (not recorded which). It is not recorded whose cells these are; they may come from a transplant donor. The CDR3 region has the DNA TGTGCCAGCACCGTAGCGGGAGGAAAGTCCTACGAGCAGTACTTC. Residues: CASTVAGGKSYEQYF.